This passage covers 16 T cell receptor beta chains from one sample sequenced in a study of graft-versus-host responses after intestinal transplantation. These receptors have no identified antigens. Assay used: immunoSEQ multiplex PCR; TCRdb lists only in-frame clones, some missing. The sample records about 120,000 clones, around 94% being singletons. The specimen was unstimulated CD8+ T cells sorted from spleen or lymph node cells, collected before transplant. The receptor set was obtained from a human donor who was the organ donor for an intestinal transplant.

This chain connects TRBV9 to TRBJ2-2; D might be TRBD1 (6 bases). Trimming removed 3 bases from V and 5 bases from J, with 11 bases in between. Germline V CDR1 and CDR2: SGDLS, YYNGEE. The CDR3 covers 14 residues. In DNA, the CDR3 is TGTGCCAGCAGCGCAGGTGACAGGACCGGGGAGCTGTTTTTT. This encodes CASSAGDRTGELFF.

This rearrangement joins TRBV6-1 to TRBJ2-2; 7 nucleotides agree with TRBD1. This CDR3 is built from 13 residues. From germline, CDR1 is MNHNS and CDR2 SASEGT. Germline trimming cut 2 bases from V and 6 bases from J; bases unmatched to any gene: 0. For the CDR3, the DNA is TGTGCCAGCAGTGAACAGGGGGCCGGGGAGCTGTTTTTT. This codes for CASSEQGAGELFF.

The chain has TRBV2 and TRBJ2-4, with 9 nucleotides matching TRBD2. The CDR3 spans 16 residues. J was trimmed by 5 bases and V by 1 base; bases with no gene match: 6. The V gene's germline CDR1 is SNHLY and CDR2 FYNNEI. The CDR3 DNA follows: TGTGCCAGCAGTGAAGAGGGTAGCGGGAGCGAAAACATTCAGTACTTC. Protein: CASSEEGSGSENIQYF.

This chain joins TRBV2 and TRBJ2-7, with 11 bases aligning to TRBD2. The V gene's germline CDR1 is SNHLY and CDR2 FYNNEI. V gave up 5 bases and J gave up 2 bases; unmatched junction bases: 2. The CDR3 is made up of 14 amino acids. The DNA for the CDR3 is TGTGCCAGCAGTATGACTAGCGGGACCTACGAGCAGTACTTC. Translation gives CASSMTSGTYEQYF.

The chain has TRBV6-5 and TRBJ1-1; TRBD1 is a possible D gene (5 bases). Per the germline V gene, CDR1 is MNHEY and CDR2 is SVGAGI. V was clipped by 0 bases and J by 0 bases, with 8 bases between them. The CDR3 is 15 residues long. CDR3: CASSYSGLMNTEAFF. The CDR3 nucleotides are TGTGCCAGCAGTTACTCGGGACTCATGAACACTGAAGCTTTCTTT.

V and J are TRBV11-2 and TRBJ2-1, with 11 bases aligning to TRBD1. The CDR3 is 15 residues long. With 4 bases clipped from V and 5 bases from J, the junction kept 4 bases outside the gene matches. Germline V gene lookup returns CDR1 SGHAT and CDR2 FQNNGV. Written as DNA, the CDR3 is TGTGCCAGCAGCTCGGGACAGGGGGTCCACAATGAGCAGTTCTTC. It translates to CASSSGQGVHNEQFF.

This rearrangement joins TRBV13 to TRBJ2-2; weak D call: TRBD1 (7 bases). Germline CDR1 PRHDT, CDR2 FYEKMQ (reference sequence). This CDR3 region has 16 residues. Trimming cost V 5 bases and J 0 bases, with 13 bases left between them. The CDR3 DNA is TGTGCCAGCAGCCGACAGGGCGGGACGAACACCGGGGAGCTGTTTTTT. Translating gives CASSRQGGTNTGELFF.

The rearrangement links TRBV15 to TRBJ1-1; TRBD1 matches 12 bases. V lost 0 bases and J lost 11; bases outside the gene matches: 10. Germline values: CDR1 LNHNV, CDR2 YYDKDF (reference sequence). The length of the CDR3 is 16 residues. The CDR3 is CATSRDRDRGPPGAFF. DNA of the CDR3: TGTGCCACCAGCAGAGATCGGGACAGGGGGCCCCCCGGCGCTTTCTTT.

The rearrangement joins TRBV29-1 to TRBJ2-6; D not resolved. CDR1 SQVTM and CDR2 ANQGSEA come from the germline V gene. The CDR3 extends over 13 amino acids. The ends were cut back, 3 bases at V and 0 bases at J, with 3 bases in the middle. The CDR3 bases are TGCAGCGTTGATGGCTCTGGGGCCAACGTCCTGACTTTC. Translation gives CSVDGSGANVLTF.

V usage is TRBV25-1 and J usage is TRBJ2-7, with 7 bases matching TRBD1. CDR3 length: 13 amino acids. Germline V gene sequence: CDR1 MGHDK, CDR2 SYGVNS. Trimming at V came to 0 bases and at J to 4 bases, leaving 0 bases not matched to a gene. The CDR3 nucleotides are TGTGCCAGCAGTGAATACAGGGGGTACGAGCAGTACTTC. Amino acid sequence: CASSEYRGYEQYF.

V is TRBV4-3 and J is TRBJ1-3; D perhaps matches TRBD1 (5 bases). The CDR3 has 16 residues. V was cut by 0 bases and J by 2 bases, with 11 bases left in between. Germline values: CDR1 LGHNA, CDR2 YSLEER. The CDR3 DNA reads as TGCGCCAGCAGCCAAGATTTACGGGGGGCTGGAAACACCATATATTTT. This sequence encodes CASSQDLRGAGNTIYF.

The rearrangement uses TRBV6-5 and TRBJ1-5; no clear D gene. CDR3 length: 14 residues. V lost 6 bases and J 2 bases, leaving 11 bases between the germline ends. Per the germline V gene, CDR1 is MNHEY and CDR2 is SVGAGI. This chain's CDR3 is CASSPFRGNQPQHF. The CDR3 coding sequence is TGTGCCAGCAGCCCCTTTAGGGGCAATCAGCCCCAGCATTTT.

This chain links TRBV5-8 with TRBJ1-2; D is undetermined. Trimming cost V 5 bases and J 10 bases, with 9 bases left between them. The CDR3 totals 10 residues. The germline CDR1 and CDR2 sequences are SGHTS and YDEGEE. The CDR3 is CASRLSDYTF. The CDR3 DNA follows: TGTGCCAGCAGGCTTAGTGACTACACCTTC. Supplemented by reference TRBV5-8 and TRBJ1-2, the full variable domain reads EAGVTQSPTHLIKTRGQQATLRCSPISGHTSVYWYQQALGLGLQFLLWYDEGEERNRGNFPPRFSGRQFPNYSSELNVNALELEDSALYLCASRLSDYTFGSGTRLTVV.

CDR3 nucleotides: TGCGCCAGCAGCCAAGTCGCAGGGGTAGACGGTGGCTACACCTTC. It is translated as CASSQVAGVDGGYTF. The chain couples TRBV4-3 to TRBJ1-2; a possible D gene is TRBD1 (6 bases). The germline V and J ends were trimmed by 1 base and 7 bases, with 16 bases remaining between them. The V gene's germline CDR1 is LGHNA and CDR2 YSLEER. The CDR3 sequence is 15 residues long.

The CDR3 nucleotides read TGTGCAAGTCGCCTCTCAGGGAGGGACAGACGCCAAGAGACCCAGTACTTC. Residues: CASRLSGRDRRQETQYF. This chain uses TRBV12-2 with TRBJ2-5. TRBV12-2 is a pseudogene segment. The CDR3 extends over 17 amino acids.

The chain combines TRBV27 with TRBJ2-2; D remains unclear. V gave up 5 bases and J gave up 3 bases, with 10 bases separating them. The CDR3 contains 14 residues. Germline CDR1 is MNHEY and CDR2 is SMNVEV (reference sequence). The CDR3: CASSPRPDTGELFF. The DNA of the CDR3 is TGTGCCAGCAGTCCGCGGCCGGACACCGGGGAGCTGTTTTTT.